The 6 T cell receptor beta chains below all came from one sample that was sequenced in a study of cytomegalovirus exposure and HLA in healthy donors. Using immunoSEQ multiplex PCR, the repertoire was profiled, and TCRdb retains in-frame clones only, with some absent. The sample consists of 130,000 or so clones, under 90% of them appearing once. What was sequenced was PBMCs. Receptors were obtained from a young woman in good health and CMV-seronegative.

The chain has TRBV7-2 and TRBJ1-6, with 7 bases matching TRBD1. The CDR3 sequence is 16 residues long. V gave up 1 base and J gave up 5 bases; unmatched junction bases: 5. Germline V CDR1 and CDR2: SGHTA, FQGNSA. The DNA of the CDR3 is TGTGCCAGCAGCTTAGGACAGGGAAGCCATAATTCACCCCTCCACTTT. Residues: CASSLGQGSHNSPLHF.

The chain's CDR3 is CASSNRVYEQYF. In nucleotides, the CDR3 is TGTGCCAGTAGTAACAGGGTCTACGAGCAGTACTTC. This sequence joins TRBV19 and TRBJ2-7; TRBD1 is a possible D gene (6 bases). Trimming cost V 4 bases and J 3 bases, with 7 bases left between them. This CDR3 spans 12 amino acids. Germline values: CDR1 LNHDA, CDR2 SQIVND (reference sequence).

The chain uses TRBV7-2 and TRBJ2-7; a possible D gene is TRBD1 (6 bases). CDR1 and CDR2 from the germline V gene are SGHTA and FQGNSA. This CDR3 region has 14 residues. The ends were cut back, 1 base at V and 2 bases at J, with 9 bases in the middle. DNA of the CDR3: TGTGCCAGCAGCTTAGGACAGGAGCCCTACGAGCAGTACTTC. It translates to CASSLGQEPYEQYF.

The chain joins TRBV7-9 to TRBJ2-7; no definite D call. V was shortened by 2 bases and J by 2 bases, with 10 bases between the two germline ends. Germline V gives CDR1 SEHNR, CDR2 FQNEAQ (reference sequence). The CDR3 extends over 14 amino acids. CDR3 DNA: TGTGCCAGCAGCTTATCGGCGGTTACCTACGAGCAGTACTTC. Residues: CASSLSAVTYEQYF.

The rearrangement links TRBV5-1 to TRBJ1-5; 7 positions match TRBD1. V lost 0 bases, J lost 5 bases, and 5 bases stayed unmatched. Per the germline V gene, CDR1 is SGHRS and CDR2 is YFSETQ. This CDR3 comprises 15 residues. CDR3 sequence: CASSLGQGPDQPQHF. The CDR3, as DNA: TGCGCCAGCAGCTTGGGACAGGGACCGGATCAGCCCCAGCATTTT.

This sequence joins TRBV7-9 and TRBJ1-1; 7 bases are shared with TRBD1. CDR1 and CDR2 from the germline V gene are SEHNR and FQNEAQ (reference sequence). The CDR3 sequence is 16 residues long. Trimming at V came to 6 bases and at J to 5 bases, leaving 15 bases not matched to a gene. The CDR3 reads CASRRTRAPQGTEAFF. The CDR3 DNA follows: TGTGCCAGCAGGCGGACAAGGGCCCCACAGGGGACTGAAGCTTTCTTT.